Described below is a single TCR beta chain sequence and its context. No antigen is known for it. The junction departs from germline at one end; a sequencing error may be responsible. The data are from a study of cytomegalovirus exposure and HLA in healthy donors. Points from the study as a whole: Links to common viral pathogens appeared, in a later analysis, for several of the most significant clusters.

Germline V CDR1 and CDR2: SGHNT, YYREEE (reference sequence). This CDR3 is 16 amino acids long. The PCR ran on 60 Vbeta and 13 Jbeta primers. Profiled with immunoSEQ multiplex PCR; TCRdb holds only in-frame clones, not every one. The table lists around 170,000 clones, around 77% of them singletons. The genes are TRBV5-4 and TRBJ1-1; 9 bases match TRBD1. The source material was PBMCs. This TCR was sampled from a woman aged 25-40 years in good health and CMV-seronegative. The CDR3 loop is CASSLPDRGMNAEAFF. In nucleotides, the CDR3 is TGTGCCAGCAGCTTGCCCGACAGGGGGATGAACGCTGAAGCTTTCTTT. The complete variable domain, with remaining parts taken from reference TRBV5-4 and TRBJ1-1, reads ETGVTQSPTHLIKTRGQQVTLRCSSQSGHNTVSWYQQALGQGPQFIFQYYREEENGRGNFPPRFSGLQFPNYSSELNVNALELDDSALYLCASSLPDRGMNAEAFFGQGTRLTVV.